Listed here are 32 T cell receptor beta chains from one sample, sequenced in a study of Graves' ophthalmopathy and Graves' hyperthyroidism. Amplified TCR beta CDR3 regions were obtained using RNA transcripts as template. First-round RT-PCR with HTBI primers preceded a second-round multiplex PCR. TCRdb called the multiplex PCR reads again in MiXCR, with one record for every CDR3 protein. The sample carries more than 300,000 distinct CDR3 sequences, over 15% recorded once. The sequencing sample was made of peripheral blood. The source of these receptors is a woman aged 18-30 years with stable Graves' hyperthyroidism.

This clonotype was recorded at least ten times. This rearrangement joins TRBV10-3 to TRBJ2-5; D ambiguous. Germline V gene sequence: CDR1 ENHRY, CDR2 SYGVKD. This CDR3 spans 14 amino acids. Trimming pared 0 bases from V and 2 bases from J, leaving 7 bases between. CDR3 sequence reads: CAISESTRQETQYF. In nucleotides, the CDR3 is TGTGCCATCAGTGAGTCGACCAGACAAGAGACCCAGTACTTC.

In the case of this clonotype: The junction departs from germline at one end; a sequencing error may be responsible. The chain has TRBV5-4 and TRBJ2-7, with 9 bases that match TRBD2. CDR1 is SGHNT and CDR2 is YYREEE in the germline V gene (reference sequence). The CDR3 spans 14 residues. The CDR3 loop reads CAISLSGGPYEQYF. The CDR3 DNA follows: TGTGCCATCAGCTTGAGCGGGGGGCCCTACGAGCAGTACTTC.

This clonotype was found many times. DNA for the CDR3: TGTGCCAGCTCACCACCAGGGGAAGAGACCCAGTACTTC. Protein: CASSPPGEETQYF. The V and J genes are TRBV18 and TRBJ2-5; D is possibly TRBD1 (5 bases). This CDR3 spans 13 amino acids. CDR1 is KGHSH and CDR2 is LQKENI in the germline V gene. V lost 0 bases to trimming and J lost 3 bases, with 5 bases between them.

This clonotype was detected many times. V and J are TRBV29-1 and TRBJ2-5; TRBD2 agrees at 8 bases. CDR1 and CDR2 from the germline V gene are SQVTM and ANQGSEA. The CDR3 loop spans 13 amino acids. V gave up 6 bases and J gave up 5 bases; unmatched junction bases: 8. The CDR3 DNA is TGCAGCGTCCGGGGGCCGGGAGGGGAGACCCAGTACTTC. It codes for CSVRGPGGETQYF.

Ten or more counts support this clonotype. The J gene is TRBJ2-7, the V gene TRBV6-1; D might be TRBD1 (7 bases). The CDR3 consists of 14 residues. Trimming removed 3 bases from V and 0 bases from J, with 9 bases in between. Germline V lookup: CDR1 MNHNS, CDR2 SASEGT. The CDR3 nucleotides are TGTGCCAGCAGTGACAGGGGGGACTCCTACGAGCAGTACTTC. Translation: CASSDRGDSYEQYF.

In its sample, this clonotype was seen many times. The chain uses TRBV12-3 or TRBV12-4 and TRBJ1-1, with 9 positions matching TRBD1. V shed 1 base and J 3 bases; nucleotides not matched to a gene: 3. CDR3 length equals 15 residues. CDR3 sequence reads: CASSLGGQGDTEAFF. CDR3 DNA sequence: TGTGCCAGCAGTTTAGGGGGACAGGGAGACACTGAAGCTTTCTTT.

As concerns this clonotype: An end of the junction differs from the germline gene, which may be a read error. The chain employs TRBV20-1 and TRBJ1-3; D gene unclear. The CDR3 spans 14 residues. The germline V gene has CDR1 DFQATT and CDR2 SNEGSKA (reference sequence). The CDR3 nucleotides read TGCAGTGCCCGGGTGTCTGGTTCTGGAAACGCCATATATTTT. Translation: CSARVSGSGNAIYF.

In this sample, this clonotype turned up many times. The V call is TRBV11-2, the J call TRBJ1-2; 7 bases match TRBD1. The germline V gene encodes CDR1 SGHAT and CDR2 FQNNGV. This CDR3 spans 15 amino acids. The V segment lost 3 bases and the J segment 4 bases; nucleotides outside the gene matches: 8. CDR3 DNA sequence: TGTGCCAGCAGCTTTAGCCGCCAGGGGGGCTATGGCTACACCTTC. Protein: CASSFSRQGGYGYTF.

Many counts were recorded for this clonotype. The V call is TRBV6-2 or TRBV6-3, the J call TRBJ2-7; TRBD2 aligns across 9 bases. Germline CDR1 and CDR2: MNHEY and SVGEGT. The CDR3 covers 15 residues. Unmatched junction bases numbered 8, after V lost 5 bases and J lost 3 bases. The CDR3 is CASSAVSGGRYEQYF. The CDR3 bases are TGTGCCAGCAGTGCGGTTAGCGGGGGCCGCTACGAGCAGTACTTC.

In its sample, this clonotype was seen many times. The genes are TRBV6-2 or TRBV6-3 and TRBJ1-2; D is undetermined. The CDR3 is 11 amino acids. Germline assignment: CDR1 MNHEY and CDR2 SVGEGT. V was shortened by 6 bases and J by 8 bases, with 10 bases between the two germline ends. Written as DNA, the CDR3 is TGTGCCAGCAGCCACAAATGGGGCTACACCTTC. The encoded protein is CASSHKWGYTF.

The sample holds many counts of this clonotype. The V gene is TRBV20-1, the J gene TRBJ2-5; 8 bases map to TRBD2. The V segment lost 0 bases and the J segment 1 base; nucleotides outside the gene matches: 4. The CDR3 has 15 amino acids. The germline gives CDR1 DFQATT, CDR2 SNEGSKA (reference sequence). CDR3: CSARERGGSQETQYF. The CDR3 nucleotides are TGCAGTGCTAGAGAACGCGGGGGGTCCCAAGAGACCCAGTACTTC.

This clonotype was recorded at least ten times. This chain joins TRBV15 and TRBJ1-1, with D tentatively TRBD1 (5 bases). Trimming shortened V by 2 bases and J by 0 bases, and 10 bases separated the two germline ends. Germline V gene data show CDR1 as LNHNV and CDR2 as YYDKDF (reference sequence). This CDR3 is 15 amino acids long. The CDR3 sequence: CATSRLTGVNTEAFF. CDR3 coding DNA: TGTGCCACCAGCAGATTAACAGGAGTGAACACTGAAGCTTTCTTT.

This clonotype was found many times. This chain links TRBV12-3 or TRBV12-4 with TRBJ2-7; the D gene is possibly TRBD1 (6 bases). The length of the CDR3 is 15 residues. V lost 3 bases and J lost 0, with 12 bases in between. The CDR3 region is CASSFRGPVSYEQYF. In DNA form, the CDR3 reads TGTGCCAGCAGTTTCAGGGGCCCAGTCTCCTACGAGCAGTACTTC.

The table lists this clonotype with a few counts. The chain carries TRBV28 and TRBJ2-7, with TRBD2 matching 10 bases. Germline CDR1 and CDR2: MDHEN and SYDVKM. The CDR3 length is 14 residues. V shed 5 bases and J 6 bases; nucleotides not matched to a gene: 7. The DNA of the CDR3 is TGTGCCAGCAGTCTCAGCGGGAGGGCCGCCGAGCAGTACTTC. Translating gives CASSLSGRAAEQYF.

As to this clonotype: A junction boundary mismatches the germline segment, possibly from a read error. This chain connects TRBV6-5 to TRBJ1-1, with D perhaps matching TRBD1 (6 bases). The CDR3 totals 15 residues. Germline loops: CDR1 MNHEY, CDR2 SVGAGI. CDR3 nucleotides: TGTGCCATCAGTTACAGGGACCGCGCGAACACTGAAGCTTTCTTT. The encoded protein is CAISYRDRANTEAFF.

The chain recombines TRBV27 with TRBJ1-5, with D possibly TRBD1 on 6 matching bases. CDR3 size: 12 residues. Per the germline V gene, CDR1 is MNHEY and CDR2 is SMNVEV (reference sequence). V was pared by 5 bases and J by 6 bases, with 8 bases between. This CDR3 is CASSAGAQPQHF. The DNA for the CDR3 is TGTGCCAGCAGTGCAGGGGCTCAGCCCCAGCATTTT.

This clonotype was seen ten or more times. CDR3 sequence reads: CASSLDRGMTYGYTF. CDR3 nucleotide sequence: TGTGCCAGCAGCCTGGACAGGGGGATGACCTATGGCTACACCTTC. The gene calls are TRBV7-8 and TRBJ1-2; 10 bases line up with TRBD1. With 5 bases clipped from V and 4 bases from J, the junction kept 7 bases outside the gene matches. Germline V gene lookup returns CDR1 SGHVS and CDR2 FQNEAQ. The CDR3 covers 15 residues.

The chain recombines TRBV7-8 with TRBJ1-1, with a tentative D call TRBD1 (5 bases). V was clipped by 2 bases and J by 2 bases, with 18 bases between them. Germline CDR1 is SGHVS and CDR2 is FQNEAQ. This CDR3 spans 17 amino acids. The CDR3 is CASSLRGLTHFNTEAFF. As DNA, the CDR3 is TGTGCCAGCAGCTTACGGGGCCTTACACATTTCAACACTGAAGCTTTCTTT.

Note on this clonotype: Since a much larger clone is just one base distant, this may be a read error. The rearrangement joins TRBV6-1 to TRBJ2-7, with D perhaps being TRBD1 or TRBD2 (5 bases each). The CDR3 is 15 amino acids. Trimming took 6 bases from V and 3 from J, leaving 18 bases between them. Looked up from germline, CDR1 is MNHNS and CDR2 is SASEGT. CDR3 in amino acids: CASRGLSGANYEQYF. In DNA, the CDR3 is TGTGCCAGCAGGGGTTTGTCCGGGGCCAACTACGAGCAGTACTTC.

This clonotype has at least ten counts. V is TRBV6-1 and J is TRBJ1-2; no firm D call. Germline-derived CDR1 and CDR2 are MNHNS and SASEGT. There are 13 residues in the CDR3. Trimming left V 3 bases short and J 0 bases short, with 5 bases between. Here the CDR3 reads CASSDVTNYGYTF. CDR3 in DNA: TGTGCCAGCAGTGACGTTACTAACTATGGCTACACCTTC.

This clonotype was found many times. The rearrangement links TRBV20-1 to TRBJ2-4, with 13 bases that match TRBD2. CDR3 size: 18 residues. The germline CDR1 and CDR2 sequences are DFQATT and SNEGSKA (reference sequence). The V segment lost 4 bases and the J segment 0 bases; nucleotides outside the gene matches: 9. The DNA of the CDR3 is TGCAGTGCTACTGTACTAGCGGGGGGGCGAGAAGCCAAAAACATTCAGTACTTC. Encoded protein: CSATVLAGGREAKNIQYF.

This clonotype was observed many times. The chain joins TRBV10-2 to TRBJ1-2, with 7 bases fitting TRBD1. V shed 4 bases, J shed 0 bases, and the junction held 5 bases outside the gene matches. Germline V gives CDR1 WSHSY, CDR2 SAAADI. The length of the CDR3 is 15 residues. Written as DNA, the CDR3 is TGCGCCAGCAGTGTTATCCAGGGGGCTAACTATGGCTACACCTTC. Its translation: CASSVIQGANYGYTF.

With respect to this clonotype: This sequence may be a read error, since a much larger clone differs from it by one base. The chain uses TRBV5-6 and TRBJ1-5, with D possibly matching TRBD1 (6 bases). Germline-derived CDR1 and CDR2 are SGHDT and YYEEEE. Between the trimmed V and J ends, which lost 3 bases and 2 bases, there was a span of 9 bases. This CDR3 spans 14 amino acids. Written as DNA, the CDR3 is TGTGCCAGCAGCTCACAGGGCCGCAATCAGCCCCAGCATTTT. Amino acids: CASSSQGRNQPQHF. The full variable domain, in which reference TRBV5-6 and TRBJ1-5 provide the parts outside the CDR3, is DAGVTQSPTHLIKTRGQQVTLRCSPKSGHDTVSWYQQALGQGPQFIFQYYEEEERQRGNFPDRFSGHQFPNYSSELNVNALLLGDSALYLCASSSQGRNQPQHFGDGTRLSIL.

A remark on this clonotype: Just one base apart from a much larger clone, this may be a read error. The rearrangement links TRBV19 to TRBJ2-2, with 9 bases that match TRBD1. The CDR3 loop spans 15 amino acids. Germline CDR1 and CDR2: LNHDA and SQIVND (reference sequence). The CDR3 loop is CASSITQGAVGELCF. The CDR3, as DNA: TGTGCCAGTAGTATCACACAGGGGGCGGTCGGGGAGCTGTGTTTT.

As to this clonotype: A junction end diverges from the germline sequence, so it may reflect a read error. This chain joins TRBV6-1 and TRBJ2-4; D may be TRBD1 (5 bases). CDR3 length equals 17 residues. Germline V gives CDR1 MNHNS, CDR2 SASEGT. The CDR3 DNA reads TGTGCCAGCAGTGAATCCGGGCAGGGAAGGGCCAAAAGCATTCAGTACTTC. Protein: CASSESGQGRAKSIQYF.

The table lists this clonotype with many counts. The chain is built from TRBV7-9 and TRBJ2-4; D ambiguous. Deletions cut 1 base from V and 0 bases from J, with 10 bases between. Germline lookup yields CDR1 SEHNR and CDR2 FQNEAQ (reference sequence). The CDR3 sequence is 16 residues long. Written as DNA, the CDR3 is TGTGCCAGCAGCTTAGAAGGTCAGCTAGCCAAAAACATTCAGTACTTC. Amino acid sequence: CASSLEGQLAKNIQYF.

The table lists this clonotype with many counts. The rearrangement joins TRBV28 to TRBJ2-7, with 8 bases lining up with TRBD2. The ends lost 7 bases at V and 0 bases at J; junction bases unmatched: 8. Germline lookup yields CDR1 MDHEN and CDR2 SYDVKM. The CDR3 runs 15 residues. This chain's CDR3 is CASTPGGDTSYEQYF. The CDR3 DNA reads as TGTGCCAGCACCCCCGGGGGGGATACCTCCTACGAGCAGTACTTC.

This clonotype turned up a few times. The chain employs TRBV5-1 and TRBJ1-3; D unresolved. Trimming removed 9 bases from V and 0 bases from J, with 16 bases in between. Germline CDR1 is SGHRS and CDR2 is YFSETQ. CDR3 length: 15 residues. CDR3 coding DNA: TGCGCCACCCTTTCGGACGGATTCTCTGGAAACACCATATATTTT. Translated: CATLSDGFSGNTIYF.

This clonotype showed up many times. The chain links TRBV11-2 to TRBJ2-5; 8 bases fit TRBD2. This CDR3 comprises 12 residues. From germline, CDR1 is SGHAT and CDR2 FQNNGV. V lost 1 base to trimming and J lost 9 bases; unmatched junction nucleotides: 1. CDR3 protein: CASSLGGGPQYF. In nucleotides, the CDR3 is TGTGCCAGCAGCTTAGGCGGGGGGCCCCAGTACTTC.

This clonotype was seen ten or more times. CDR3 sequence reads: CATSSSSGTAKYNSPLHF. CDR3 sequence (DNA): TGTGCCACCAGCAGTTCCTCCGGGACGGCTAAATATAATTCACCCCTCCACTTT. The J gene is TRBJ1-6, the V gene TRBV15; D may be TRBD1 (5 bases). The germline V and J ends were trimmed by 3 bases and 4 bases, with 19 bases remaining between them. The CDR3 totals 18 residues. Germline CDR1 reads LNHNV; CDR2 reads YYDKDF (reference sequence).

The chain employs TRBV19 and TRBJ2-7, with D possibly being TRBD1 or TRBD2 (6 bases each). The CDR3 is 15 amino acids. Germline V gene lookup returns CDR1 LNHDA and CDR2 SQIVND (reference sequence). V was clipped by 9 bases and J by 2 bases, with 20 bases between them. The CDR3: CASSPGAGVTYEQYF. The CDR3 coding sequence is TGTGCCAGCTCTCCGGGGGCAGGGGTCACCTACGAGCAGTACTTC.

This clonotype was counted ten times or more. This chain joins TRBV19 and TRBJ1-2; 10 nucleotides align to TRBD1. Germline CDR1 LNHDA, CDR2 SQIVND (reference sequence). With 8 bases clipped from V and 8 bases from J, the junction kept 20 bases outside the gene matches. The CDR3 sequence is 17 residues long. The chain's CDR3 is CASYRFGTGEVVGGYTF. The CDR3 nucleotides are TGTGCCAGTTACAGGTTTGGGACAGGGGAGGTTGTCGGCGGCTACACCTTC.